Listed below are T cell receptor beta chains from one sample, sequenced in a study of T cell responses to AZD1222 COVID-19 vaccine. Method: immunoSEQ multiplex PCR; TCRdb's copy keeps in-frame clones and lacks some. The sample contains 150,000 to 200,000 clones, more than 75% of which appear only once. The material sequenced was peripheral blood, taken on day 0 of AZD1222 vaccination. All receptors come from an adult in good health. CDR3s include the opening cysteine and the closing phenylalanine or tryptophan. Fields, in order: D gene, clone size, J gene, V gene, CDR3 DNA, CDR3 protein. A D gene is named only where the DNA matches it firmly. The size of a clone is reported for some rows only, either as once, few or many, or as a class for expanded clones.

. few TRBJ2-7 TRBV11-2 TGTGCCAGCAGCTTAGAGCGTGGAGGGAGGTTAGGCGAGCAGTACTTC CASSLERGGRLGEQYF
TRBD1 . TRBJ2-1 TRBV14 TGTGCCAGCAGCCCCTTGGGGACAGGGGGAAGGGATGAGCAGTTCTTC CASSPLGTGGRDEQFF
. . TRBJ1-1 TRBV7-9 TGTGCCAGCAGCTCCCCGAGGGGGGCGGGCACTGAAGCTTTCTTT CASSSPRGAGTEAFF
TRBD2 . TRBJ2-7 TRBV28 TGTGCCAGCCATCCCCGACTAGCGGTATACGAGCAGTACTTC CASHPRLAVYEQYF
. . TRBJ2-1 TRBV19 TGTGCCAGTAGCAAAGCCGCCCCCCAGGGCAATGAGCAGTTCTTC CASSKAAPQGNEQFF
. . TRBJ1-4 TRBV27 TGTGCCAGCAGTCTATACAAGAATGAAAAACTGTTTTTT CASSLYKNEKLFF
. . TRBJ2-7 TRBV6-2/TRBV6-3 TGTGCCAGCAGTGACAGGCTCTACGAGCAGTACTTC CASSDRLYEQYF
. . TRBJ1-2 TRBV12-3/TRBV12-4 TGTGCCAGCAGGAGAGGTCAGGACTATGGCTACACCTTC CASRRGQDYGYTF
TRBD1 . TRBJ2-2 TRBV11-3 TGTGCCAGCAGCTTAGTTGTTGGAAGGGACAGGGGAGACACCGGGGAGCTGTTTTTT CASSLVVGRDRGDTGELFF
. . TRBJ2-7 TRBV10-1 TGCGCCAGCAGTGATGGCGGGGAAGGGGGCGAGCAGTACTTC CASSDGGEGGEQYF
. . TRBJ2-7 TRBV27 TGTGCCAGCAGTTCACTAGACAGCCCCTACGAGCAGTACTTC CASSSLDSPYEQYF
TRBD1 . TRBJ2-7 TRBV13 TGTGCCAGCAGCGGTATATCCGGGACAGGGGGCCAGAACGAGCAGTACTTC CASSGISGTGGQNEQYF
TRBD1 . TRBJ2-7 TRBV5-4 TGTGCCAGCAGCTCCGACAGGGGGCAGTACGAGCAGTACTTC CASSSDRGQYEQYF
. . TRBJ1-4 TRBV28 TGTGCCAGCGCCTACGGGAGGCTAACAACTAATGAAAAACTGTTTTTT CASAYGRLTTNEKLFF
TRBD1 . TRBJ2-3 TRBV3-1/TRBV3-2 TGTGCCAGCAGCAGGGCAGGGGGATCAGAAGAAACAGATACGCAGTATTTT CASSRAGGSEETDTQYF
TRBD2 . TRBJ2-5 TRBV5-8 TGTGCCAGCAGCCTCTCAGGGAGGGGAGAGACCCAGTACTTC CASSLSGRGETQYF
. . TRBJ2-7 TRBV19 TGTGCCAGCAAGAAGCGGGACAGCTCCTACGAGCAGTACTTC CASKKRDSSYEQYF
. . TRBJ2-7 TRBV5-1 TGCGCCAGCAGCTTGGGTACCCGGGATAACGAGCAGTACTTC CASSLGTRDNEQYF
. . TRBJ1-6 TRBV5-1 TGCGCCAGCAGCCCCGGGACAACCAATTCACCCCTCCACTTT CASSPGTTNSPLHF
. . TRBJ2-1 TRBV27 TGTGCCAGCAGATCGCAAACAGTGACCAATGAGCAGTTCTTC CASRSQTVTNEQFF
TRBD1 . TRBJ1-2 TRBV7-2 TGTGCCAGCAGCCCACAGGGGGCGCGCGGCTACACCTTC CASSPQGARGYTF
. . TRBJ2-7 TRBV7-9 TGTGCCAGCAGCGGTAGCGTATCCTACGAGCAGTACTTC CASSGSVSYEQYF
. . TRBJ2-1 TRBV10-1 TGCGCCAGCAGTTTAAGTTGGGGTGAGCAGTTCTTC CASSLSWGEQFF
. few TRBJ1-2 TRBV28 TGTGCCAGCAGACCGACAGTTCAGTCATATGGCTACACCTTC CASRPTVQSYGYTF
TRBD1 . TRBJ2-3 TRBV7-6 TGTGCCAGCAGCCGAAACGGACAGGCAACAGATACGCAGTATTTT CASSRNGQATDTQYF
TRBD1 . TRBJ2-3 TRBV7-2 TGTGCCAGCAGCCGGGACAGGGTAGCCGATACGCAGTATTTT CASSRDRVADTQYF
. . TRBJ1-5 TRBV10-3 TGTGCCATCAGTGAGGAGAATTGGGGGCCCCAGCATTTT CAISEENWGPQHF
. . TRBJ1-1 TRBV7-3 TGTGCCAGCAGCTACGAGCCGAACACTGAAGCTTTCTTT CASSYEPNTEAFF
TRBD2 . TRBJ2-2 TRBV4-2 TGTGCCAGCAGCCAAGACGGAACTAGCGGGGGGTTCGTCGGGGAGCTGTTTTTT CASSQDGTSGGFVGELFF
TRBD1 . TRBJ1-5 TRBV18 TGTGCCAGCTCACCCGGGACAGCGGGGGCCTTTCAGCCCCAGCATTTT CASSPGTAGAFQPQHF
. . TRBJ1-3 TRBV6-6 TGTGCCAGCAGTGCCAGGGGCCATAGCTCTGGAAACACCATATATTTT CASSARGHSSGNTIYF
TRBD2 once TRBJ2-1 TRBV5-8 TGTGCCAGCAGCCTTGGGACTAGCGGCTACAATGAGCAGTTCTTC CASSLGTSGYNEQFF
TRBD1 . TRBJ1-5 TRBV19 TGTGCCAGTAGTACGACAGGGGGTGGTCAGCCCCAGCATTTT CASSTTGGGQPQHF